Here is one TCR beta chain with its context. The data belong to a study of blood T cell repertoires in COVID-19. Across the study: Specimens from acute and convalescent COVID-19 originated in the United States, Italy and Spain.

The germline gives CDR1 SGHVS, CDR2 FQNEAQ. The CDR3 consists of 14 residues. With 5 bases removed from V and 2 bases from J, the gap between germline ends came to 9 bases. This table comes from immunoSEQ multiplex PCR, and its TCRdb copy is limited to in-frame clones, with some not included. The sample yields approximately 76,000 clones, 65% to 90% seen once. The specimen sequenced was peripheral blood. This sequence was found in a woman aged 55-69 years with acute or convalescent COVID-19. The chain recombines TRBV7-8 with TRBJ2-2; the D gene is possibly TRBD2 (6 bases). Here the CDR3 reads CASSHGGNTGELFF. CDR3 bases: TGTGCCAGCAGCCACGGGGGTAACACCGGGGAGCTGTTTTTT. Variable domain in full (rest from reference TRBV7-8 and TRBJ2-2): GAGVSQSPRYKVAKRGQDVALRCDPISGHVSLFWYQQALGQGPEFLTYFQNEAQLDKSGLPSDRFFAERPEGSVSTLKIQRTQQEDSAVYLCASSHGGNTGELFFGEGSRLTVL.